Below are 22 T cell receptor beta chains sequenced from a single sample in a study of T cells in Graves' hyperthyroidism and ophthalmopathy. TCR beta CDR3 regions were amplified from RNA transcripts. The study used the HTBI primer set for a first-round RT-PCR of the TCR CDR3. One entry per CDR3 protein results from TCRdb running MiXCR on the multiplex PCR reads. The table records more than 500,000 distinct CDR3 sequences, roughly a sixth of them present only once. Sequencing input: blood. These TCRs come from a woman aged 30 to 39 with Graves' ophthalmopathy.

V is TRBV4-3 and J is TRBJ1-4; 8 bases are shared with TRBD1. The CDR3 sequence is 17 residues long. Trimming cost V 0 bases and J 4 bases; bases outside gene matches: 7. The germline V gene encodes CDR1 LGHNA and CDR2 YSLEER. The CDR3 protein is CASSQDSTGGLNEKLFF. As DNA, the CDR3 is TGCGCCAGCAGCCAAGATTCTACAGGGGGACTTAATGAAAAACTGTTTTTT.

The rearrangement links TRBV5-1 to TRBJ2-2; possible D gene TRBD1, 5 bases. The CDR3 length is 14 residues. V was trimmed by 4 bases and J by 1 base, leaving 8 bases between them. Per germline, CDR1 SGHRS and CDR2 YFSETQ. The CDR3 protein is CASSPTENTGELFF. Written as DNA, the CDR3 is TGCGCCAGCAGCCCGACAGAGAACACCGGGGAGCTGTTTTTT.

CDR3: CASSPEVRAGTEAFF. In DNA, the CDR3 is TGTGCCAGCAGTCCCGAGGTTAGGGCTGGCACTGAAGCTTTCTTT. This rearrangement joins TRBV5-4 to TRBJ1-1; D unclear. The germline V gene encodes CDR1 SGHNT and CDR2 YYREEE (reference sequence). Trimming pared 5 bases from V and 4 bases from J, leaving 18 bases between. The CDR3 has 15 amino acids.

This clonotype has a count of ten or more. V is TRBV6-1 and J is TRBJ2-3; TRBD2 matches at 8 bases. The J segment lost 2 bases and the V segment lost 5 bases, leaving 6 bases of the junction unmatched. Germline V gene data show CDR1 as MNHNS and CDR2 as SASEGT. The CDR3 loop spans 15 amino acids. CDR3 DNA: TGTGCCAGCAGTCAGAGCGGGAGCCCCACAGATACGCAGTATTTT. As protein: CASSQSGSPTDTQYF.

Concerning this clonotype itself: Being one base from a much bigger clone, this may be a read error. This chain uses TRBV20-1 with TRBJ1-5, with D maybe TRBD1 (6 bases). From germline, CDR1 is DFQATT and CDR2 SNEGSKA (reference sequence). The CDR3 runs to 15 residues. V was pared by 0 bases and J by 3 bases, with 12 bases between. CDR3 DNA sequence: TGCAGTGCTAGAGACGCACAGGGAACCAATCAGCCCCAGCATTTT. It is translated as CSARDAQGTNQPQHF.

The chain combines TRBV2 with TRBJ2-7; no clear D. Trimming took 9 bases from V and 2 from J, leaving 11 bases between them. CDR3 length equals 12 residues. Germline loops: CDR1 SNHLY, CDR2 FYNNEI. Here the CDR3 DNA reads TGTGCCAGTTGCCCGGGCCCCTACGAGCAGTACTTC. It yields the protein CASCPGPYEQYF.

This clonotype was counted ten times or more. This rearrangement joins TRBV5-1 to TRBJ1-1; D might be TRBD1 (6 bases). The germline V gene encodes CDR1 SGHRS and CDR2 YFSETQ. CDR3 size: 13 residues. Trimming stripped 3 bases from V and 7 bases from J, with 13 bases between. CDR3 amino acids: CASSSEGGNEAFF. The CDR3 DNA reads TGCGCCAGCAGCTCGGAGGGGGGGAATGAAGCTTTCTTT.

There are many counts of this clonotype. V is TRBV19 and J is TRBJ1-1; no reliable D call. CDR3 length: 16 residues. CDR1 and CDR2 (germline): LNHDA, SQIVND (reference sequence). V lost 6 bases, J lost 1 base, and 18 bases lay in between. CDR3 nucleotides: TGTGCCAGTAGAAATGAGATCAATGACGGGAACACTGAAGCTTTCTTT. Translated: CASRNEINDGNTEAFF.

The chain combines TRBV6-1 with TRBJ1-1; weak D call: TRBD1 (6 bases). Germline CDR1 and CDR2: MNHNS and SASEGT. The CDR3 spans 14 residues. The germline V and J ends were trimmed by 4 bases and 2 bases, with 11 bases remaining between them. In DNA form, the CDR3 reads TGTGCCAGCAGTGCGGGGGGCTCTAACACTGAAGCTTTCTTT. Its translation: CASSAGGSNTEAFF.

This chain joins TRBV2 and TRBJ2-2; 10 bases fit TRBD2. The ends lost 2 bases at V and 6 bases at J; junction bases unmatched: 6. CDR3 length equals 16 residues. Germline V gene sequence: CDR1 SNHLY, CDR2 FYNNEI. The CDR3 sequence is CASSELSSGSSGELFF. DNA of the CDR3: TGTGCCAGCAGTGAATTGTCTAGCGGGAGTTCCGGGGAGCTGTTTTTT.

This clonotype has ten or more counts. The chain has TRBV27 and TRBJ1-1, with unresolved D. Deletions cut 8 bases from V and 2 bases from J, with 18 bases between. The CDR3 loop spans 15 amino acids. Germline V gene data show CDR1 as MNHEY and CDR2 as SMNVEV (reference sequence). CDR3 amino acids: CASSARAVINTEAFF. The CDR3 DNA sequence: TGTGCCAGCTCCGCCCGGGCCGTAATCAACACTGAAGCTTTCTTT.

About this clonotype itself: An end of the junction differs from the germline gene, which may be a read error. The chain recombines TRBV28 with TRBJ2-7, with TRBD1 identical over 7 bases. CDR3 length: 15 residues. Germline assignment: CDR1 MDHEN and CDR2 SYDVKM. CDR3 DNA: TGTGCCGGCAGTTTCGATTACAGGGGTACCTACGAGCAGTACTTC. Protein sequence: CAGSFDYRGTYEQYF.

This clonotype was observed many times. The V and J genes are TRBV2 and TRBJ1-2, with D perhaps matching TRBD1 (5 bases). The CDR3 spans 13 residues. Trimming pared 5 bases from V and 5 bases from J, leaving 12 bases between. Germline assignment: CDR1 SNHLY and CDR2 FYNNEI. CDR3 protein: CASSFGAYYGYTF. The CDR3 nucleotides are TGTGCCAGCAGTTTTGGGGCTTATTATGGCTACACCTTC.

This chain links TRBV6-1 with TRBJ2-1; D is possibly TRBD2 (5 bases). The CDR3 sequence is 14 residues long. V was cut by 3 bases and J by 9 bases, with 15 bases left in between. Germline V lookup: CDR1 MNHNS, CDR2 SASEGT. CDR3 in amino acids: CASSDLGRVGEQFF. The CDR3 DNA sequence: TGTGCCAGCAGTGACCTAGGGCGGGTGGGTGAGCAGTTCTTC.

This clonotype came up many times. The chain recombines TRBV6-2 or TRBV6-3 with TRBJ2-7, with 15 nucleotides matching TRBD2. The CDR3 length is 17 residues. Trimming removed 6 bases from V and 2 bases from J; junction bases left unmatched: 8. CDR1 and CDR2 (germline): MNHEY, SVGEGT. The CDR3 is CASRPPWTSGRAYEQYF. In DNA form, the CDR3 reads TGTGCCAGCAGACCCCCCTGGACTAGCGGGAGGGCCTACGAGCAGTACTTC.

The J gene is TRBJ1-6, the V gene TRBV25-1, with a tentative D call TRBD1 (5 bases). The V gene's germline CDR1 is MGHDK and CDR2 SYGVNS. Trimming shortened V by 7 bases and J by 10 bases, and 14 bases separated the two germline ends. The CDR3 runs 13 residues. This CDR3 reads CASTTGTASPLHF. In nucleotides, the CDR3 is TGTGCCAGCACCACCGGGACTGCCTCACCCCTCCACTTT.

Regarding this clonotype: With a much larger clone just one base away, this may be a read error. The chain employs TRBV29-1 and TRBJ2-5; TRBD2 aligns across 10 bases. The CDR3 runs 16 residues. Germline CDR1 SQVTM, CDR2 ANQGSEA. Unmatched junction bases numbered 13, after V lost 4 bases and J lost 5 bases. CDR3 sequence reads: CSVVDPAGGREETQYF. The DNA of the CDR3 is TGCAGCGTTGTAGATCCAGCGGGAGGGCGAGAGGAGACCCAGTACTTC.

The CDR3 region is CASSRDRANIDQPQHF. CDR3 nucleotide sequence: TGTGCCAGCAGTAGGGACAGGGCCAACATCGATCAGCCCCAGCATTTT. The rearrangement links TRBV27 to TRBJ1-5, with TRBD1 matching 9 bases. The CDR3 has 16 residues. Germline V gene lookup returns CDR1 MNHEY and CDR2 SMNVEV (reference sequence). Trimming at V came to 5 bases and at J to 5 bases, leaving 10 bases not matched to a gene.

This clonotype has a count of ten or more. The chain carries TRBV5-8 and TRBJ2-1, with D perhaps TRBD1 or TRBD2 (7 bases each). Trimming cost V 1 base and J 9 bases, with 11 bases left between them. Germline loops: CDR1 SGHTS, CDR2 YDEGEE. CDR3 length equals 13 residues. The CDR3 DNA is TGTGCCAGCAGCTTGACAGGGGAGGGTGAGCAGTTCTTC. Encoded protein: CASSLTGEGEQFF. Combining the CDR3 with reference TRBV5-8 and TRBJ2-1 gives the whole variable domain EAGVTQSPTHLIKTRGQQATLRCSPISGHTSVYWYQQALGLGLQFLLWYDEGEERNRGNFPPRFSGRQFPNYSSELNVNALELEDSALYLCASSLTGEGEQFFGPGTRLTVL.

In its sample, this clonotype was seen many times. The CDR3 sequence is CASSLVGGSYNEQFF. The DNA of the CDR3 is TGCGCCAGCAGCTTGGTTGGGGGTTCCTACAATGAGCAGTTCTTC. This chain uses TRBV5-1 with TRBJ2-1; D may be TRBD1 or TRBD2 (5 bases each). The length of the CDR3 is 15 residues. Trimming removed 0 bases from V and 1 base from J, with 8 bases in between. Germline loops: CDR1 SGHRS, CDR2 YFSETQ.

This clonotype was observed at least ten times. The rearrangement links TRBV12-3 or TRBV12-4 to TRBJ2-1; D might be TRBD2 (6 bases). Trimming cost V 7 bases and J 0 bases, with 13 bases left between them. The CDR3 contains 15 residues. The CDR3 coding sequence is TGTGCCAGCACCCTCGGGGGTAGCTCCTACAATGAGCAGTTCTTC. This translates into CASTLGGSSYNEQFF.

This clonotype has a count of ten or more. The chain has TRBV20-1 and TRBJ1-1; no definite D call. This CDR3 is 16 amino acids long. CDR1 and CDR2 (germline): DFQATT, SNEGSKA (reference sequence). The V end was cut by 0 bases, the J end by 1 base, with 15 bases between. CDR3 residues: CSARDLTGLRNTEAFF. CDR3 nucleotides: TGCAGTGCTAGAGACCTAACGGGCCTTCGGAACACTGAAGCTTTCTTT.